This passage covers 10 T cell receptor beta chains from one sample sequenced in a study of blood T cells in healthy people across ages. A sample-barcoded 5' primer and a J-beta primer mix were used in a second PCR of about 6 to 12 cycles. TCRdb re-analysed the 5' RACE reads in MiXCR, keeping a single row per CDR3 protein. The table lists more than 650,000 distinct CDR3 sequences, about 20% of them singletons. Sequencing was done on a sample of blood. The receptor set was obtained from a man between 70 and 80 years old in good health.

V usage is TRBV7-8 and J usage is TRBJ2-7, with TRBD2 matching over 8 bases. The V gene's germline CDR1 is SGHVS and CDR2 FQNEAQ. Unmatched junction bases numbered 14, after V lost 3 bases and J lost 4 bases. This CDR3 has 17 residues. DNA for the CDR3: TGTGCCAGCAGCTTCCTTTTTACGACAGCGGGAGAATACGAGCAGTACGTC. Translated, it gives CASSFLFTTAGEYEQYV.

This clonotype was seen a few times. This chain uses TRBV7-9 with TRBJ1-4; 8 bases fit TRBD1. Germline V gene data show CDR1 as SEHNR and CDR2 as FQNEAQ (reference sequence). J was trimmed by 7 bases and V by 4 bases; bases with no gene match: 11. The CDR3 covers 16 residues. As DNA, the CDR3 is TGTGCCAGCAGCTGGAGTTCCGGGACAGGCGGTGAAAAACTGTTTTTT. Translation gives CASSWSSGTGGEKLFF.

The CDR3 sequence is CASSFSWTRDSNQPQHF. Here the CDR3 DNA reads TGTGCCAGCAGTTTCTCTTGGACAAGGGATAGCAATCAGCCCCAGCATTTT. V and J are TRBV12-3 or TRBV12-4 and TRBJ1-5; D possibly corresponds to TRBD1 (5 bases). The V gene lost 3 bases and the J gene lost 0 bases, with 15 bases spanning the gap. The CDR3 length is 17 residues.

This clonotype was recorded once. The chain carries TRBV12-3 or TRBV12-4 and TRBJ1-1, with TRBD1 matching over 12 bases. The CDR3 length is 14 residues. The V and J ends lost 6 bases and 7 bases, in that order; junction bases with no gene match: 6. The chain's CDR3 is CASRPGQGAGEAFF. The CDR3 nucleotides read TGTGCCAGCAGACCGGGACAGGGGGCCGGTGAAGCTTTCTTT.

The rearrangement links TRBV15 to TRBJ1-4; no clear D gene. V lost 0 bases and J 7 bases, leaving 9 bases between the germline ends. The CDR3 runs 14 residues. CDR1 and CDR2 (germline): LNHNV, YYDKDF (reference sequence). CDR3 sequence reads: CATSRETGPEKLFF. Written as DNA, the CDR3 is TGTGCCACCAGCAGAGAGACCGGGCCTGAAAAACTGTTTTTT.

A few counts support this clonotype. CDR3 sequence: CSINSPLHF. The CDR3 DNA sequence: TGCAGCATCAATTCACCCCTCCACTTT. J is TRBJ1-6 and V is TRBV20-1; D remains ambiguous. CDR1 and CDR2 from the germline V gene are DFQATT and SNEGSKA (reference sequence). This CDR3 is 9 amino acids long.

The chain combines TRBV21-1 with TRBJ1-2. TRBV21-1 is tagged as a pseudogene. There are 14 residues in the CDR3. CDR3 amino acids: CASSKAPTVGGYTF. In nucleotides, the CDR3 is TGTGCCAGCAGCAAAGCCCCAACAGTCGGTGGCTACACCTTC.

This clonotype occurred a few times. CDR3 amino acids: CASSGGVYNEQFF. The CDR3 region has the DNA TGTGCCAGCAGCGGGGGGGTTTACAATGAGCAGTTCTTC. The V call is TRBV27, the J call TRBJ2-1; 8 nucleotides match TRBD2. The CDR3 covers 13 residues. Germline CDR1 MNHEY, CDR2 SMNVEV (reference sequence). After removal of 6 bases from V and 4 bases from J, the junction contained 2 bases not matched to a gene.

V and J are TRBV5-1 and TRBJ1-1; D is possibly TRBD1 (6 bases). The CDR3 runs 15 residues. V dropped 5 bases and J dropped 4 bases, with 18 bases sitting between them. The germline V gene encodes CDR1 SGHRS and CDR2 YFSETQ. The CDR3 coding sequence is TGCGCCAGCAGAGGGAGGGGGGACGGTGGCACTGAAGCTTTCTTT. Amino acid sequence: CASRGRGDGGTEAFF.

Only a few counts were recorded for this clonotype. The genes are TRBV27 and TRBJ1-5; 12 nucleotides line up with TRBD1. The CDR3 runs 17 residues. Germline CDR1 is MNHEY and CDR2 is SMNVEV (reference sequence). Trimming at V came to 4 bases and at J to 2 bases, leaving 6 bases not matched to a gene. The CDR3 nucleotides read TGTGCCAGCAGTTCGGGACAGGGGGCTATCGGCAATCAGCCCCAGCATTTT. It is translated as CASSSGQGAIGNQPQHF.